The T cell receptor (beta chain) described here comes from a study of persistence of HIV-infected CD4 T cells. Overlapping HIV-1 Gag 15-mer peptides at approximately 0.96 ug per peptide per mL were used. Sorted nonresponding memory CD4+ T cells were CD40L-negative, CD69-negative, CD45RO-high. For at least 4 years, plasma HIV-1 RNA was undetectable (<50 copies/mL). The CDR3 sequence is 14 residues long. Trimming took 7 bases from V and 0 from J, leaving 9 bases between them. CDR1 and CDR2 from the germline V gene are SNHLY and FYNNEI. For this clone: Its matching antigen is unknown.

Sequencing used immunoSEQ version 4 in survey mode. Generated by immunoSEQ multiplex PCR, the TCRdb table keeps only in-frame clones and is missing some. Among about 32,000 clones listed, roughly four fifths were seen once. Overall study results and limits: CMV- and Gag-responding cells had lower TCRbeta richness than CD3/CD28-responding cells.

V and J are TRBV2 and TRBJ2-2, with D tentatively TRBD1 (5 bases). The sequence derives from an adult woman with HIV who was CMV-seropositive. The material sequenced was CD4+ T cells sorted from PBMCs after approximately 19-hour stimulation, taken from a patient who received antiretroviral therapy. The CDR3 protein is CASIQDANTGELFF. In DNA, the CDR3 is TGTGCCAGCATACAGGACGCGAACACCGGGGAGCTGTTTTTT.